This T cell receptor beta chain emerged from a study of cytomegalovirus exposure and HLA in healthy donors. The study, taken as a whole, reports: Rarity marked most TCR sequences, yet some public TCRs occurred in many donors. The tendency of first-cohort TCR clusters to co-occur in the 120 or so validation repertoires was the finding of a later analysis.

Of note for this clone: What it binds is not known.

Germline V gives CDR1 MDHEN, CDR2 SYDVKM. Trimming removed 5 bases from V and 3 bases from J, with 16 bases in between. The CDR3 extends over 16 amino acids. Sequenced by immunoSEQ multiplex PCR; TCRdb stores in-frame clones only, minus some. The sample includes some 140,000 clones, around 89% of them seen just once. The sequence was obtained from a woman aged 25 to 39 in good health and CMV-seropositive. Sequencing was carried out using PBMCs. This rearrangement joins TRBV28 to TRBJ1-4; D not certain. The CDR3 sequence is CASSPPPGGANEKLFF. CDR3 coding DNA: TGTGCCAGCAGTCCCCCCCCGGGAGGTGCTAATGAAAAACTGTTTTTT.